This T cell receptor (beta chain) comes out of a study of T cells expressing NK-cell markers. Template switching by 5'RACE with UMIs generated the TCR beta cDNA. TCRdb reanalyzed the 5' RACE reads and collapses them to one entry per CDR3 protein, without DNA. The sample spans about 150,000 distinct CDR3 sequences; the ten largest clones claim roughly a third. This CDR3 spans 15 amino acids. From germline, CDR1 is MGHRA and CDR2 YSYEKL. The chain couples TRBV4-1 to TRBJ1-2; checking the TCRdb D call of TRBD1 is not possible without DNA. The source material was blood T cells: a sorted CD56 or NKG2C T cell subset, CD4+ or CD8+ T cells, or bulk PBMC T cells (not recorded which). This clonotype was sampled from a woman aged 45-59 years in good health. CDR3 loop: CASSPRQTTNYGYTF.